This T cell receptor beta chain was sequenced in a study of blood T cells in healthy people across ages. In the study overall: There was about one barcoded beta molecule captured by template switching per two T cells.

Study-level results: Long-lived donors carried more naive CD4+ cells and greater diversity than aged donors. PBMCs went unsorted, and a conclusive naive versus antigen-experienced comparison was therefore prevented.

For the second PCR, which ran for about 7 to 11 cycles, a sample-barcoded 5' primer and a J-beta primer mix were used. TCRdb reprocessed the 5' RACE reads via MiXCR and lists one record per CDR3 protein. The sample holds under 2 million distinct CDR3 sequences, about 31% seen once. The authors drew roughly 9.8 milliliters of peripheral blood from each donor. On this clonotype: Antigen: not known.

The clonotype was recovered from a woman in her thirties in good health. Sequenced: blood.

The CDR3 nucleotides read TGTGTTTCCGCTGGCCCCGGGGCGCTGGAGACCCAGTACTTC. Protein sequence: CVSAGPGALETQYF. The J gene is TRBJ2-5, the V gene TRBV28, with D tentatively TRBD1 or TRBD2 (5 bases each). This CDR3 comprises 14 residues. CDR1 and CDR2 from the germline V gene are MDHEN and SYDVKM.